What follows are 14 T cell receptor beta chains derived from one specimen sequenced in a study of OX40 agonist ivuxolimab in advanced cancers. Sequencing was performed with immunoSEQ multiplex PCR; in TCRdb, only in-frame clones are kept and a portion is missing. Of roughly 60,000 clones listed, approximately 80% were seen once; the top ten hold 3.5% to 4%. Sequencing used CD4+ or CD8+ T cells sorted from blood, obtained in a trial of the OX40 agonist ivuxolimab. The receptors originated from an adult with an advanced solid tumor such as melanoma, head and neck, liver or kidney cancer.

Only one count was recorded for this clone. The chain employs TRBV7-3 and TRBJ2-5, with 11 bases that match TRBD2. The V gene's germline CDR1 is SGHTA and CDR2 FQGTGA. The CDR3 totals 16 residues. The V gene end was trimmed by 1 base and the J gene end by 2 bases; junction bases not matched to a gene: 3. CDR3 amino acids: CASSLSGTSGQETQYF. The CDR3 DNA sequence: TGTGCCAGCAGCTTAAGTGGGACTAGCGGACAAGAGACCCAGTACTTC.

This chain connects TRBV5-4 to TRBJ2-7, with no clear D. This CDR3 region has 13 residues. V shed 1 base and J shed 6 bases, with 11 bases lying between them. The germline V gene has CDR1 SGHNT and CDR2 YYREEE (reference sequence). DNA of the CDR3: TGTGCCAGCAGCTTGAATGGGTACGGCGAGCAGTACTTC. Protein sequence: CASSLNGYGEQYF.

The V gene is TRBV18, the J gene TRBJ2-3; no firm D call. Trimming pared 5 bases from V and 0 bases from J, leaving 15 bases between. This CDR3 has 16 amino acids. Per germline, CDR1 KGHSH and CDR2 LQKENI. CDR3 DNA: TGTGCCAGCTCAGAACAGCGCACAACTAGCACAGATACGCAGTATTTT. It yields the protein CASSEQRTTSTDTQYF.

The rearrangement uses TRBV7-2 and TRBJ2-7; the D call may be TRBD1 or TRBD2 (5 bases each). V dropped 6 bases and J dropped 6 bases, with 12 bases sitting between them. Looked up from germline, CDR1 is SGHTA and CDR2 is FQGNSA. The CDR3 sequence is 12 residues long. The CDR3 protein is CASSLRGVEQYF. The CDR3 DNA reads TGTGCCAGCAGTTTAAGAGGGGTCGAGCAGTACTTC.

The chain carries TRBV27 and TRBJ2-1; 7 nucleotides agree with TRBD1. The CDR3 length is 14 residues. V shed 1 base and J 4 bases; nucleotides not matched to a gene: 1. Germline V gene sequence: CDR1 MNHEY, CDR2 SMNVEV (reference sequence). DNA for the CDR3: TGTGCCAGCAGTTTATTACAGGGGTACAATGAGCAGTTCTTC. As protein: CASSLLQGYNEQFF.

The chain carries TRBV5-4 and TRBJ2-7; D is ambiguous. The V end was cut by 5 bases, the J end by 6 bases, with 18 bases between. The CDR3 has 14 residues. Germline V gives CDR1 SGHNT, CDR2 YYREEE (reference sequence). The CDR3 reads CASSPGPIPGEQYF. DNA of the CDR3: TGTGCCAGCAGTCCGGGCCCTATCCCCGGCGAGCAGTACTTC.

The genes are TRBV5-5 and TRBJ2-5; possibly TRBD1 or TRBD2 for D (5 bases each). Germline CDR1 SGHKS, CDR2 YYEKEE (reference sequence). The CDR3 sequence is 14 residues long. Trimming left V 1 base short and J 5 bases short, with 12 bases between. CDR3: CASSLNRDRETQYF. The CDR3 DNA reads TGTGCCAGCAGCTTGAATAGGGACCGGGAGACCCAGTACTTC.

This chain links TRBV7-2 with TRBJ2-3; D gene uncertain. The V and J ends lost 2 bases and 3 bases respectively, with 6 bases between them. This CDR3 has 13 residues. Germline CDR1 is SGHTA and CDR2 is FQGNSA. CDR3 in amino acids: CASSLPQTDTQYF. CDR3 coding DNA: TGTGCCAGCAGCTTACCACAGACAGATACGCAGTATTTT.

The chain uses TRBV5-1 and TRBJ2-3; D gene unclear. V was clipped by 4 bases and J by 6 bases, with 15 bases between them. The germline CDR1 and CDR2 sequences are SGHRS and YFSETQ. The CDR3 runs to 14 residues. The DNA for the CDR3 is TGCGCCAGCAGCCCCCAGGCTGGTCACGATACGCAGTATTTT. Protein: CASSPQAGHDTQYF.

This sequence joins TRBV7-2 and TRBJ2-2; D call uncertain. The CDR3 is 14 amino acids. V was clipped by 1 base and J by 6 bases, with 9 bases between them. The germline gives CDR1 SGHTA, CDR2 FQGNSA. The chain's CDR3 is CASSLEWGSGELFF. The CDR3 DNA follows: TGTGCCAGCAGCTTAGAATGGGGATCCGGGGAGCTGTTTTTT.

V usage is TRBV5-1 and J usage is TRBJ2-3, with a weak D call TRBD2 (5 bases). Trimming removed 5 bases at V and 4 bases at J, with 5 bases between. The CDR3 covers 11 residues. From germline, CDR1 is SGHRS and CDR2 YFSETQ. This chain's CDR3 is CASRRADTQYF. The CDR3 nucleotides are TGCGCCAGCAGGAGGGCAGATACGCAGTATTTT.

The CDR3 reads CASSPTGVYGEQYF. For the CDR3, the DNA is TGTGCCAGCAGCCCTACAGGGGTCTACGGCGAGCAGTACTTC. This chain links TRBV5-6 with TRBJ2-7, with TRBD1 matching over 7 bases. The germline V gene encodes CDR1 SGHDT and CDR2 YYEEEE. The CDR3 totals 14 residues. Germline trimming cut 4 bases from V and 6 bases from J; bases unmatched to any gene: 10.

The chain employs TRBV7-9 and TRBJ1-2, with TRBD1 as a possible D gene (5 bases). Germline loops: CDR1 SEHNR, CDR2 FQNEAQ (reference sequence). V lost 4 bases and J 7 bases, leaving 16 bases between the germline ends. The CDR3 covers 14 residues. CDR3 in DNA: TGTGCCAGCAGCTCCCTGGGACCGGGACTTGGCTACACCTTC. This sequence encodes CASSSLGPGLGYTF.

The table lists this clone with a few counts. V and J are TRBV4-1 and TRBJ1-5, with D perhaps TRBD1 (5 bases). The germline gives CDR1 MGHRA, CDR2 YSYEKL. The CDR3 contains 14 residues. V lost 1 base and J 6 bases, leaving 10 bases between the germline ends. For the CDR3, the DNA is TGCGCCAGCAGCCAAGCCCAGGGAAGTCAGCCCCAGCATTTT. This gives the protein CASSQAQGSQPQHF.